Listed here are 32 T cell receptor beta chains from one sample, sequenced in a study of blood T cell repertoires in COVID-19. Profiled with immunoSEQ multiplex PCR; TCRdb holds only in-frame clones, not every one. Among 120,000 or so clones, around 87% were seen once, and the ten largest hold about 7.3%. Source material: peripheral blood. The receptors here all came from a man aged 45-60 years with acute or convalescent COVID-19.

The chain combines TRBV6-6 with TRBJ2-5; 7 nucleotides line up with TRBD2. Germline CDR1 reads MNHNY; CDR2 reads SVGAGI (reference sequence). CDR3 length equals 15 residues. Trimming at V came to 6 bases and at J to 5 bases, leaving 12 bases not matched to a gene. The CDR3 loop is CASSPSSRGSETQYF. The CDR3 bases are TGTGCCAGCAGCCCCTCCAGTCGCGGGAGCGAGACCCAGTACTTC.

The chain joins TRBV7-2 to TRBJ2-7, with no clear D. V was pared by 2 bases and J by 2 bases, with 7 bases between. Germline assignment: CDR1 SGHTA and CDR2 FQGNSA. The CDR3 spans 13 residues. CDR3 protein: CASSLYITYEQYF. In DNA form, the CDR3 reads TGTGCCAGCAGCTTATACATAACCTACGAGCAGTACTTC.

This sequence joins TRBV7-2 and TRBJ2-3, with D unresolved. The germline CDR1 and CDR2 sequences are SGHTA and FQGNSA. V was pared by 5 bases and J by 6 bases, with 12 bases between. The CDR3 extends over 13 amino acids. The DNA of the CDR3 is TGTGCCAGCAGCCTGCGTACGGTGGATACGCAGTATTTT. Protein: CASSLRTVDTQYF.

This chain joins TRBV5-1 and TRBJ2-2; 11 bases match TRBD2. CDR1 and CDR2 (germline): SGHRS, YFSETQ. The ends lost 6 bases at V and 6 bases at J; junction bases unmatched: 19. The length of the CDR3 is 19 residues. This CDR3 reads CASNPPVVAGGAWAGELFF. The CDR3 DNA is TGCGCCAGCAATCCCCCGGTGGTAGCGGGAGGGGCGTGGGCCGGGGAGCTGTTTTTT. The whole variable domain, filled in from reference TRBV5-1 and TRBJ2-2, reads KAGVTQTPRYLIKTRGQQVTLSCSPISGHRSVSWYQQTPGQGLQFLFEYFSETQRNKGNFPGRFSGRQFSNSRSEMNVSTLELGDSALYLCASNPPVVAGGAWAGELFFGEGSRLTVL.

This clone was recorded once. The chain employs TRBV7-9 and TRBJ1-6; D call uncertain. The germline CDR1 and CDR2 sequences are SEHNR and FQNEAQ (reference sequence). V was cut by 2 bases and J by 2 bases, with 7 bases left in between. The CDR3 runs to 15 residues. CDR3 loop: CASSLPGTYNSPLHF. The CDR3 DNA sequence: TGTGCCAGCAGCTTACCCGGGACCTATAATTCACCCCTCCACTTT.

The chain recombines TRBV7-9 with TRBJ1-3; no firm D call. Germline CDR1 reads SEHNR; CDR2 reads FQNEAQ (reference sequence). V shed 2 bases and J shed 3 bases, with 20 bases lying between them. This CDR3 contains 18 residues. Here the CDR3 DNA reads TGTGCCAGCAGCTTATCAAGAAACGGGGTATTCGATGGAAACACCATATATTTT. Protein product: CASSLSRNGVFDGNTIYF. Together with reference TRBV7-9 and TRBJ1-3, the CDR3 gives the full variable domain: DTGVSQNPRHKITKRGQNVTFRCDPISEHNRLYWYRQTLGQGPEFLTYFQNEAQLEKSRLLSDRFSAERPKGSFSTLEIQRTEQGDSAMYLCASSLSRNGVFDGNTIYFGEGSWLTVV.

This clone appeared a single time. V usage is TRBV27 and J usage is TRBJ1-2; tentative D call: TRBD1 (6 bases). Germline V lookup: CDR1 MNHEY, CDR2 SMNVEV (reference sequence). Trimming removed 0 bases from V and 3 bases from J, with 11 bases in between. The CDR3 totals 15 residues. This CDR3 is CASSLSPGGDYGYTF. The CDR3 nucleotides are TGTGCCAGCAGTTTATCACCGGGGGGCGACTATGGCTACACCTTC.

This chain joins TRBV5-1 and TRBJ2-7; maybe TRBD1 (6 bases). The ends were cut back, 0 bases at V and 4 bases at J, with 17 bases in the middle. In germline, CDR1 is SGHRS, CDR2 YFSETQ. The CDR3 contains 16 residues. Here the CDR3 reads CASSLAVAGAPYEQYF. CDR3 in DNA: TGCGCCAGCAGCTTGGCCGTCGCAGGGGCCCCTTACGAGCAGTACTTC.

This chain connects TRBV4-1 to TRBJ2-2; tentative D call: TRBD2 (5 bases). The germline CDR1 and CDR2 sequences are MGHRA and YSYEKL. The CDR3 covers 14 residues. Trimming pared 6 bases from V and 4 bases from J, leaving 12 bases between. In nucleotides, the CDR3 is TGCGCCAGCAGTCTAGGACTCCTCACCGGGGAGCTGTTTTTT. This codes for CASSLGLLTGELFF.

The CDR3 region is CASSYSQGLANTIYF. CDR3 in DNA: TGTGCCAGCAGTTACTCGCAGGGGTTGGCAAACACCATATATTTT. This sequence joins TRBV6-5 and TRBJ1-3, with D possibly TRBD1 on 6 matching bases. The CDR3 length is 15 residues. The germline CDR1 and CDR2 sequences are MNHEY and SVGAGI. V lost 0 bases and J 6 bases, leaving 12 bases between the germline ends.

The CDR3 reads CASSRQSPLDTGELFF. In DNA form, the CDR3 reads TGTGCCAGCAGCCGACAGAGTCCCCTCGACACCGGGGAGCTGTTTTTT. This rearrangement joins TRBV7-9 to TRBJ2-2, with D possibly TRBD1 on 5 matching bases. The V end was cut by 5 bases, the J end by 3 bases, with 16 bases between. From germline, CDR1 is SEHNR and CDR2 FQNEAQ (reference sequence). The CDR3 extends over 16 amino acids.

This rearrangement joins TRBV19 to TRBJ2-4; 12 bases are shared with TRBD2. The CDR3 is 15 amino acids. Germline V gene data show CDR1 as LNHDA and CDR2 as SQIVND (reference sequence). The V and J ends lost 5 bases and 8 bases, in that order; junction bases with no gene match: 7. The CDR3 region is CASSLASGRGDIQYF. The CDR3 DNA sequence: TGTGCCAGTAGTCTAGCTAGCGGGAGGGGTGACATTCAGTACTTC. Complete variable domain (other parts from reference TRBV19 and TRBJ2-4): DGGITQSPKYLFRKEGQNVTLSCEQNLNHDAMYWYRQDPGQGLRLIYYSQIVNDFQKGDIAEGYSVSREKKESFPLTVTSAQKNPTAFYLCASSLASGRGDIQYFGAGTRLSVL.

This chain connects TRBV18 to TRBJ1-5, with TRBD1 as a possible D gene (6 bases). The CDR3 runs to 13 residues. V lost 5 bases, J lost 4 bases, and 9 bases lay in between. Per the germline V gene, CDR1 is KGHSH and CDR2 is LQKENI. CDR3: CASSETGNQPQHF. The CDR3 coding sequence is TGTGCCAGCTCAGAGACAGGAAATCAGCCCCAGCATTTT.

This chain joins TRBV11-3 and TRBJ2-2, with D possibly being TRBD1 (5 bases). The CDR3 spans 17 residues. Germline CDR1 reads SGHNT; CDR2 reads YENEEA. With 1 base removed from V and 7 bases from J, the gap between germline ends came to 19 bases. The CDR3 is CASSLGVAGMVVGELFF. CDR3 nucleotide sequence: TGTGCCAGCAGCTTAGGAGTGGCAGGGATGGTGGTCGGGGAGCTGTTTTTT.

V is TRBV5-1 and J is TRBJ2-7; TRBD1 aligns across 8 bases. Per the germline V gene, CDR1 is SGHRS and CDR2 is YFSETQ. CDR3 length equals 14 residues. V dropped 5 bases and J dropped 3; count of bases not matched to a gene: 7. CDR3 bases: TGCGCCAGCAGTTCGAAAGGACAGGGCTACGAGCAGTACTTC. The encoded protein is CASSSKGQGYEQYF. The variable domain in full, with the rest retrieved from reference TRBV5-1 and TRBJ2-7, is KAGVTQTPRYLIKTRGQQVTLSCSPISGHRSVSWYQQTPGQGLQFLFEYFSETQRNKGNFPGRFSGRQFSNSRSEMNVSTLELGDSALYLCASSSKGQGYEQYFGPGTRLTVT.

This CDR3 reads CASSLARGQGTGNTIYF. CDR3 DNA sequence: TGTGCCAGCAGCTTAGCGCGTGGACAGGGAACTGGAAACACCATATATTTT. V gene TRBV7-9 combines with J gene TRBJ1-3; 8 positions match TRBD1. Germline trimming cut 0 bases from V and 2 bases from J; bases unmatched to any gene: 6. Germline values: CDR1 SEHNR, CDR2 FQNEAQ (reference sequence). The CDR3 runs 17 residues.

In this sample, this clone turned up once. The gene calls are TRBV11-2 and TRBJ1-5, with no clear D. This CDR3 has 14 residues. Germline-derived CDR1 and CDR2 are SGHAT and FQNNGV. Trimming stripped 8 bases from V and 3 bases from J, with 14 bases between. CDR3 region: CASDEAALNQPQHF. In DNA, the CDR3 is TGTGCCAGCGATGAGGCAGCTCTCAATCAGCCCCAGCATTTT.

The chain joins TRBV14 to TRBJ2-3; D not certain. The CDR3 extends over 15 amino acids. Germline V gene sequence: CDR1 SGHDN, CDR2 FVKESK. Trimming pared 1 base from V and 4 bases from J, leaving 12 bases between. The CDR3 DNA is TGTGCCAGCAGCCAAGCCTCACTTCTCTCAGATACGCAGTATTTT. Protein product: CASSQASLLSDTQYF.

This clone was counted a single time. V gene TRBV5-1 combines with J gene TRBJ1-1, with D tentatively TRBD1 (6 bases). CDR1 is SGHRS, CDR2 YFSETQ, per germline. V was pared by 0 bases and J by 11 bases, with 23 bases between. The CDR3 covers 16 residues. DNA of the CDR3: TGCGCCAGCAGCTTGGTTTATAGGGGGAGTTTTCAGCACGCTTTCTTT. Protein sequence: CASSLVYRGSFQHAFF. The complete variable domain, with remaining parts taken from reference TRBV5-1 and TRBJ1-1, reads KAGVTQTPRYLIKTRGQQVTLSCSPISGHRSVSWYQQTPGQGLQFLFEYFSETQRNKGNFPGRFSGRQFSNSRSEMNVSTLELGDSALYLCASSLVYRGSFQHAFFGQGTRLTVV.

V and J are TRBV6-5 and TRBJ2-7; 8 bases are shared with TRBD1. V lost 6 bases to trimming and J lost 2 bases; unmatched junction nucleotides: 3. CDR1 and CDR2 from the germline V gene are MNHEY and SVGAGI. The CDR3 runs 13 residues. The CDR3 reads CASSRDRTYEQYF. In DNA, the CDR3 is TGTGCCAGCAGCCGGGACAGGACCTACGAGCAGTACTTC.

The chain couples TRBV16 to TRBJ1-2; D perhaps matches TRBD1 (5 bases). The CDR3 length is 15 residues. From germline, CDR1 is KGHSY and CDR2 FQNENV. Trimming removed 3 bases at V and 4 bases at J, with 15 bases between. CDR3 bases: TGTGCCAGCAGCCAGGGAGGGGACGGCAGCTATGGCTACACCTTC. Residues: CASSQGGDGSYGYTF.

This clone was detected only once. CDR3 protein: CAWRHNMNTEAFF. As DNA, the CDR3 is TGTGCCTGGAGGCACAACATGAACACTGAAGCTTTCTTT. The chain has TRBV30 and TRBJ1-1; unclear D gene. V lost 3 bases and J 0 bases, leaving 8 bases between the germline ends. The CDR3 spans 13 residues. Germline V CDR1 and CDR2: GTSNPN, SVGIG (reference sequence).

The chain combines TRBV29-1 with TRBJ2-7, with a tentative D call TRBD1 (6 bases). V lost 3 bases and J lost 5, with 20 bases in between. The CDR3 length is 15 residues. Germline V gene lookup returns CDR1 SQVTM and CDR2 ANQGSEA. The CDR3 DNA reads as TGCAGCGTTGAGAGGGGCCAGGGGAATGCTAACGAGCAGTACTTC. It codes for CSVERGQGNANEQYF.

The chain links TRBV30 to TRBJ2-4, with 8 positions matching TRBD2. The CDR3 runs to 16 residues. Germline lookup yields CDR1 GTSNPN and CDR2 SVGIG (reference sequence). V shed 0 bases and J 4 bases; nucleotides not matched to a gene: 8. The DNA of the CDR3 is TGTGCCTGGAGTGTAAAACGAGCGGGAGTAAAAAACATTCAGTACTTC. It encodes CAWSVKRAGVKNIQYF.

The gene calls are TRBV5-1 and TRBJ2-5; 7 bases line up with TRBD1. CDR1 and CDR2 from the germline V gene are SGHRS and YFSETQ. J was trimmed by 2 bases and V by 1 base; bases with no gene match: 5. This CDR3 comprises 15 residues. The DNA of the CDR3 is TGCGCCAGCAGCTTGTCTCCAGGGGGACAAGAGACCCAGTACTTC. It codes for CASSLSPGGQETQYF.

The chain employs TRBV27 and TRBJ2-3, with a possible D match to TRBD2 (5 bases). Trimming took 8 bases from V and 0 from J, leaving 18 bases between them. The CDR3 has 16 residues. Germline V CDR1 and CDR2: MNHEY, SMNVEV (reference sequence). CDR3 coding DNA: TGTGCCAGCGGCTTAATAGGCGGGCCGAGCACAGATACGCAGTATTTT. It encodes CASGLIGGPSTDTQYF.

This clone was counted a single time. The chain combines TRBV15 with TRBJ1-2; no clear D gene. Germline V gene data show CDR1 as LNHNV and CDR2 as YYDKDF (reference sequence). The ends were cut back, 1 base at V and 7 bases at J, with 10 bases in the middle. This CDR3 contains 13 residues. The chain's CDR3 is CATSRAGYSGYTF. Written as DNA, the CDR3 is TGTGCCACCAGCAGAGCGGGGTACTCTGGCTACACCTTC.

The chain carries TRBV5-1 and TRBJ2-7; a possible D gene is TRBD2 (6 bases). The V gene's germline CDR1 is SGHRS and CDR2 YFSETQ. There are 15 residues in the CDR3. Trimming removed 0 bases from V and 2 bases from J, with 12 bases in between. CDR3 in amino acids: CASSLEVAETYEQYF. In nucleotides, the CDR3 is TGCGCCAGCAGCTTGGAAGTAGCGGAGACCTACGAGCAGTACTTC.

V and J are TRBV24-1 and TRBJ2-1; TRBD2 is a possible D gene (5 bases). Germline assignment: CDR1 KGHDR and CDR2 SFDVKD. Trimming shortened V by 3 bases and J by 11 bases, and 10 bases separated the two germline ends. The length of the CDR3 is 12 residues. The CDR3 coding sequence is TGTGCCACCAGTGATGTGGACTGGAAGCAGTTCTTC. It is translated as CATSDVDWKQFF.

V and J are TRBV27 and TRBJ2-5; 11 bases map to TRBD2. The CDR3 spans 17 residues. The germline gives CDR1 MNHEY, CDR2 SMNVEV (reference sequence). The V segment lost 6 bases and the J segment 5 bases; nucleotides outside the gene matches: 14. DNA for the CDR3: TGTGCCAGCAGCAAGAGTTTTAGCGGGAGGGCCGGGGAGACCCAGTACTTC. This codes for CASSKSFSGRAGETQYF.

The sample holds one count of this clone. The chain employs TRBV11-3 and TRBJ1-1; the match to TRBD1 covers 11 bases. There are 17 residues in the CDR3. CDR1 is SGHNT and CDR2 is YENEEA in the germline V gene. V lost 3 bases and J lost 4; bases outside the gene matches: 10. The CDR3 coding sequence is TGTGCCAGCAGCTTGGGGTTTAGGACAGGGGGCCTCACTGAAGCTTTCTTT. It specifies CASSLGFRTGGLTEAFF.

This chain joins TRBV12-3 or TRBV12-4 and TRBJ1-1; no clear D gene. This CDR3 has 13 residues. Between the trimmed V and J ends, which lost 5 bases and 0 bases, there was a span of 7 bases. CDR3 coding DNA: TGTGCCAGCAGTCCCCAGATGAACACTGAAGCTTTCTTT. It translates to CASSPQMNTEAFF.